These T cell receptor beta chains were read from a single sample in a study of T-cell memory formation after mild COVID-19. TCRdb re-called the 5' RACE reads with MiXCR, one entry per CDR3 protein. The sample includes roughly 47,000 distinct CDR3 sequences, about 7% of them seen just once. Sequences were obtained from PBMCs or a T cell subset sorted from them (not recorded which). The source of these receptors is a man between 18 and 35 years old who had mild COVID-19 (a few samples of this study predate the infection). Cell type and time point are not known. Each CDR3 is given with its conserved first and last residue. D genes are given only for firm matches. Expanded clones are given a class, and other clones once, few, many or no size at all.

d_call | clone_size | j_call | v_call | cdr3_aa | cdr3_nt
- | few | TRBJ2-5 | TRBV24-1 | CATSDGTHNGETQYF | TGTGCCACCAGTGACGGGACACACAACGGGGAGACCCAGTACTTC
- | - | TRBJ1-1 | TRBV5-1 | CASSLEGKDTEAFF | TGCGCCAGCAGCTTGGAGGGGAAGGACACTGAAGCTTTCTTT
- | - | TRBJ1-5 | TRBV20-1 | CSARSGPPNQPQHF | TGCAGTGCTAGGTCTGGGCCACCCAATCAGCCCCAGCATTTT
TRBD2 | many | TRBJ2-1 | TRBV7-2 | CASSLGLAGEFF | TGTGCCAGCAGCTTAGGATTAGCGGGGGAGTTCTTC
- | many | TRBJ2-3 | TRBV20-1 | CSARDPARDDTQYF | TGCAGTGCTAGAGATCCTGCCCGTGACGATACGCAGTATTTT
- | - | TRBJ2-2 | TRBV2 | CASSELGGAGTGELFF | TGTGCCAGCAGTGAATTGGGGGGCGCGGGCACCGGGGAGCTGTTTTTT
TRBD2 | few | TRBJ2-1 | TRBV9 | CASSVGSAGGPDEQFF | TGTGCCAGCAGCGTAGGTTCGGCGGGGGGGCCCGATGAGCAGTTCTTC
- | few | TRBJ1-4 | TRBV5-1 | CASSLAGTLQKLFF | TGCGCCAGCAGCTTGGCGGGAACGCTCCAAAAACTGTTTTTT
- | - | TRBJ2-1 | TRBV7-2 | CASSLAGSRAGHEQFF | TGTGCCAGCAGCTTAGCGGGTTCGCGAGCAGGGCATGAGCAGTTCTTC
TRBD2 | few | TRBJ2-1 | TRBV6-2/TRBV6-3 | CATVTLRTSGGPYNEQFF | TGTGCCACTGTTACTCTCCGGACTAGCGGGGGGCCTTACAATGAGCAGTTCTTC
- | many | TRBJ2-3 | TRBV7-3 | CASSKGLGLTDTQYF | TGTGCCAGCAGCAAGGGACTTGGGTTGACAGATACGCAGTATTTT
TRBD1 | few | TRBJ1-5 | TRBV10-3 | CAISTGDQPQHF | TGTGCCATCAGTACAGGGGATCAGCCCCAGCATTTT
TRBD1 | few | TRBJ1-1 | TRBV6-5 | CASTDRDSEAFF | TGTGCCAGCACCGACCGGGACAGTGAAGCTTTCTTT
TRBD2 | - | TRBJ2-3 | TRBV9 | CASSRGGDSTDTQYF | TGTGCCAGCAGCCGGGGGGGTGATTCCACAGATACGCAGTATTTT
TRBD1 | few | TRBJ1-2 | TRBV12-5 | CASGPPQGASNYGYTF | TGTGCTAGTGGCCCTCCCCAGGGGGCCTCTAACTATGGCTACACCTTC
- | - | TRBJ2-1 | TRBV11-3 | CASSLYGVNEQFF | TGTGCCAGCAGCTTATATGGGGTTAATGAGCAGTTCTTC
- | - | TRBJ2-3 | TRBV19 | CASSMGDTQYF | TGTGCCAGTAGTATGGGGGATACGCAGTATTTT
- | - | TRBJ2-3 | TRBV5-1 | CASSSRSGANTQYF | TGCGCCAGCAGCTCGCGTTCGGGGGCAAATACGCAGTATTTT
TRBD2 | many | TRBJ2-3 | TRBV5-1 | CASSQAKTSGPTDTQYF | TGCGCCAGCAGCCAAGCTAAGACTAGCGGACCGACAGATACGCAGTATTTT
- | few | TRBJ1-6 | TRBV20-1 | CSASGEVLRSPLHF | TGCAGTGCTAGTGGGGAAGTCCTCCGATCACCCCTCCACTTT
- | few | TRBJ1-4 | TRBV6-1 | CASSDGKLFF | TGTGCCAGCAGTGATGGAAAACTGTTTTTT
- | - | TRBJ2-3 | TRBV3-1 | CASSQVLDTDTQYF | TGTGCCAGCAGCCAAGTGCTAGACACAGATACGCAGTATTTT
- | medium-sized | TRBJ2-1 | TRBV7-2 | CASSLARLEGENEQFF | TGTGCCAGCAGCTTAGCCCGTCTAGAAGGTGAGAATGAGCAGTTCTTC
- | few | TRBJ2-1 | TRBV4-3 | CASSQDGGPYNEQFF | TGCGCCAGCAGCCAAGACGGGGGCCCATACAATGAGCAGTTCTTC
- | few | TRBJ2-4 | TRBV28 | CASSWGHSGINIQYF | TGTGCCAGCAGTTGGGGACACTCGGGAATAAACATTCAGTACTTC
- | - | TRBJ1-1 | TRBV18 | CASSPPGTVNTEAFF | TGTGCCAGCTCACCACCCGGGACGGTGAACACTGAAGCTTTCTTT
- | few | TRBJ1-2 | TRBV6-5 | CASSRGGLSGYGYTF | TGTGCCAGCAGCCGGGGGGGGCTATCCGGCTATGGCTACACCTTC
- | few | TRBJ2-3 | TRBV29-1 | CSGGSRGDTQYF | TGCAGCGGGGGATCCCGAGGGGATACGCAGTATTTT
TRBD1 | few | TRBJ1-1 | TRBV7-2 | CASSPQGAATEAFF | TGTGCCAGCAGCCCCCAGGGGGCGGCGACTGAAGCTTTCTTT